Following are 9 T cell receptor beta chains from one sample sequenced in a study of regulatory T cells in long-lasting Graves disease. iRepertoire HTBI primers and Arm-PCR of CDR3 regions built TCR beta libraries. TCRdb processed the multiplex PCR reads anew with MiXCR; each CDR3 protein has one entry. Here the sample spans 620,000 or so distinct CDR3 sequences, approximately 15% being singletons. The time point is: newly diagnosed GD, antithyroid drugs for less than 3 months. RNA isolated from PBMCs was used to make the TCR library. These data were also filed under a second study, of T cells in Graves' hyperthyroidism and ophthalmopathy.

The specimen comprised peripheral blood mononuclear cells (PBMCs), sampled at new diagnosis, from a patient treated with antithyroid drugs. The receptors here all came from a woman aged 30 to 39 with Graves disease.

This clonotype was found many times. The V gene is TRBV28, the J gene TRBJ2-7; 8 bases are a match to TRBD1. The V gene end was trimmed by 5 bases and the J gene end by 4 bases; junction bases not matched to a gene: 13. The CDR3 covers 16 residues. CDR1 and CDR2 from the germline V gene are MDHEN and SYDVKM. This CDR3 is CASSLLKTGALYEQYF. CDR3 coding DNA: TGTGCCAGCAGTCTACTAAAGACAGGGGCTCTATACGAGCAGTACTTC. Full variable domain (missing parts from reference TRBV28 and TRBJ2-7): DVKVTQSSRYLVKRTGEKVFLECVQDMDHENMFWYRQDPGLGLRLIYFSYDVKMKEKGDIPEGYSVSREKKERFSLILESASTNQTSMYLCASSLLKTGALYEQYFGPGTRLTVT.

V gene TRBV19 combines with J gene TRBJ2-3; no reliable D call. The CDR3 contains 15 residues. Looked up from germline, CDR1 is LNHDA and CDR2 is SQIVND (reference sequence). The V gene lost 5 bases and the J gene lost 0 bases, with 12 bases spanning the gap. CDR3 coding DNA: TGTGCCAGTAGTTCAGGCAGCGCTAGCACAGATACGCAGTATTTT. As protein: CASSSGSASTDTQYF.

This clonotype appeared a few times. The rearrangement links TRBV9 to TRBJ2-4; D not resolved. The CDR3 extends over 13 amino acids. Trimming left V 1 base short and J 8 bases short, with 10 bases between. Looked up from germline, CDR1 is SGDLS and CDR2 is YYNGEE. CDR3 DNA: TGTGCCAGCAGCGTAACGGGTGCGGACATTCAGTACTTC. The encoded protein is CASSVTGADIQYF.

This clonotype turned up a few times. J is TRBJ2-7 and V is TRBV5-1, with D possibly being TRBD1 (6 bases). Germline V CDR1 and CDR2: SGHRS, YFSETQ. The CDR3 is 15 residues long. The ends were cut back, 2 bases at V and 2 bases at J, with 14 bases in the middle. CDR3 bases: TGCGCCAGCAGCTTTCCGGGACACGGAACCTACGAGCAGTACTTC. Translation gives CASSFPGHGTYEQYF.

The table lists this clonotype with a few counts. The genes are TRBV20-1 and TRBJ2-3, with a weak D call TRBD2 (6 bases). V shed 3 bases and J shed 5 bases, with 15 bases lying between them. The CDR3 extends over 14 amino acids. Germline values: CDR1 DFQATT, CDR2 SNEGSKA (reference sequence). The CDR3 nucleotides read TGCAGTGCTAGCCGTCCTGGGGGAGGAGATACGCAGTATTTT. Protein sequence: CSASRPGGGDTQYF.

This clonotype appeared many times. The gene calls are TRBV10-1 and TRBJ2-1; no definite D call. Germline V gene sequence: CDR1 WNHNN, CDR2 SYGVQD (reference sequence). Trimming removed 2 bases from V and 10 bases from J, with 6 bases in between. The CDR3 length is 11 residues. The CDR3 sequence: CASSERYEQFF. The CDR3 DNA reads TGCGCCAGCAGTGAGCGGTACGAGCAGTTCTTC.

The chain links TRBV19 to TRBJ2-1, with 11 nucleotides matching TRBD2. The CDR3 has 13 residues. The V and J ends lost 7 bases and 4 bases, in that order; junction bases with no gene match: 0. Germline V CDR1 and CDR2: LNHDA, SQIVND (reference sequence). The CDR3 protein is CASTSGGYNEQFF. The CDR3 DNA is TGTGCCAGTACTAGCGGGGGGTACAATGAGCAGTTCTTC.

The J gene is TRBJ2-5, the V gene TRBV7-9; the match to TRBD2 covers 8 bases. V dropped 2 bases and J dropped 4; count of bases not matched to a gene: 6. Germline V gene sequence: CDR1 SEHNR, CDR2 FQNEAQ (reference sequence). CDR3 length: 15 amino acids. The CDR3 region has the DNA TGTGCCAGCAGCTTACCAGCGGGAGTTGGAGAGACCCAGTACTTC. Translation: CASSLPAGVGETQYF.

Worth noting for this clonotype: A much larger clone lies one base from this, so it may be a read error. This chain uses TRBV28 with TRBJ2-7; D is uncertain. This CDR3 contains 12 residues. The germline gives CDR1 MDHEN, CDR2 SYDVKM. DNA of the CDR3: TGTGCCAGCAGTTCGCCGTTCTACGAGCTGTACTTC. It yields the protein CASSSPFYELYF.